Each of the 22 T cell receptor beta chains below was sequenced from the same sample in a study of blood T cell repertoires in COVID-19. Sequencing was performed with immunoSEQ multiplex PCR; in TCRdb, only in-frame clones are kept and a portion is missing. The table has over 200,000 clones, more than 80% seen once. The sequenced sample was PBMCs or T cells enriched from blood (not recorded which). The receptors were gathered from a man aged 25 to 40 who had recovered from COVID-19.

J is TRBJ1-1 and V is TRBV15; perhaps TRBD1 as D (5 bases). The CDR3 sequence is 16 residues long. Trimming removed 0 bases from V and 5 bases from J, with 16 bases in between. Germline CDR1 LNHNV, CDR2 YYDKDF (reference sequence). CDR3 bases: TGTGCCACCAGCAGAGATCAAAAGGCAGGGTGGACTGAAGCTTTCTTT. Protein: CATSRDQKAGWTEAFF.

This clone is a singleton in its sample. One end of the junction is discordant with germline, which a read error may explain. The chain joins TRBV6-6 to TRBJ1-3; maybe TRBD1 (6 bases). Germline V gene sequence: CDR1 MNHNY, CDR2 SVGAGI (reference sequence). CDR3 length: 15 residues. CDR3 sequence reads: CASSDSHRVGNTIYF. Here the CDR3 DNA reads TGTGCCAGCAGTGACTCCCACAGGGTAGGAAACACCATATATTTT.

The chain is built from TRBV30 and TRBJ2-2; 11 positions agree with TRBD2. This CDR3 region has 17 residues. Germline V lookup: CDR1 GTSNPN, CDR2 SVGIG (reference sequence). V shed 0 bases, J shed 8 bases, and the junction held 11 bases outside the gene matches. Here the CDR3 DNA reads TGTGCCTGGAGTGTCCGACCGGGACTAGCGGTACCTGGGGAGCTGTTTTTT. Its protein is CAWSVRPGLAVPGELFF.

V and J are TRBV15 and TRBJ1-5; 7 positions agree with TRBD1. The CDR3 consists of 16 residues. CDR1 LNHNV and CDR2 YYDKDF come from the germline V gene (reference sequence). The trim removed 0 bases at V and 3 bases at J, leaving 5 bases unmatched. The chain's CDR3 is CATSRERTGPNQPQHF. DNA of the CDR3: TGTGCCACCAGCAGAGAGAGGACAGGACCCAATCAGCCCCAGCATTTT. The whole variable domain, filled in from reference TRBV15 and TRBJ1-5, reads DAMVIQNPRYQVTQFGKPVTLSCSQTLNHNVMYWYQQKSSQAPKLLFHYYDKDFNNEADTPDNFQSRRPNTSFCFLDIRSPGLGDTAMYLCATSRERTGPNQPQHFGDGTRLSIL.

CDR3 residues: CASSDPPTGQARDQPQHF. The CDR3 DNA follows: TGCGCCAGCAGTGATCCCCCCACAGGACAGGCAAGGGATCAGCCCCAGCATTTT. The chain uses TRBV10-2 and TRBJ1-5; 7 nucleotides agree with TRBD1. Trimming took 3 bases from V and 5 from J; bases not matched to a gene: 16. The CDR3 is made up of 18 amino acids. Germline V gives CDR1 WSHSY, CDR2 SAAADI.

This clone has more than one count but fewer than ten. This chain links TRBV11-2 with TRBJ1-1; D gene ambiguous. Germline assignment: CDR1 SGHAT and CDR2 FQNNGV. Trimming shortened V by 2 bases and J by 1 base, and 5 bases separated the two germline ends. The CDR3 consists of 13 residues. The CDR3 nucleotides are TGTGCCAGCAGCTTATCAGGGAACACTGAAGCTTTCTTT. This translates into CASSLSGNTEAFF. Variable domain in full (rest from reference TRBV11-2 and TRBJ1-1): EAGVAQSPRYKIIEKRQSVAFWCNPISGHATLYWYQQILGQGPKLLIQFQNNGVVDDSQLPKDRFSAERLKGVDSTLKIQPAKLEDSAVYLCASSLSGNTEAFFGQGTRLTVV.

The chain carries TRBV28 and TRBJ1-1; 9 nucleotides align to TRBD1. Losses at the gene ends were 0 bases for V and 3 bases for J; bases not matched to a gene: 5. The CDR3 is 16 residues long. Germline lookup yields CDR1 MDHEN and CDR2 SYDVKM. CDR3 region: CASSLWDRGRDTEAFF. CDR3 DNA sequence: TGTGCCAGCAGTTTATGGGACAGGGGTAGGGACACTGAAGCTTTCTTT.

The chain is built from TRBV28 and TRBJ1-5, with 10 nucleotides matching TRBD1. The germline V gene has CDR1 MDHEN and CDR2 SYDVKM. The CDR3 extends over 17 amino acids. The junction had 11 bases not matched to a gene; V was cut back by 8 bases and J by 1 base. CDR3 nucleotides: TGTGCCAGCGGGATAGACAGGGGGCTAGGGAGCAATCAGCCCCAGCATTTT. Amino acids: CASGIDRGLGSNQPQHF. Using reference TRBV28 and TRBJ1-5 for the parts outside the CDR3, the full variable domain is DVKVTQSSRYLVKRTGEKVFLECVQDMDHENMFWYRQDPGLGLRLIYFSYDVKMKEKGDIPEGYSVSREKKERFSLILESASTNQTSMYLCASGIDRGLGSNQPQHFGDGTRLSIL.

The chain uses TRBV2 and TRBJ2-1; TRBD2 matches 10 bases. Germline assignment: CDR1 SNHLY and CDR2 FYNNEI. CDR3 length: 12 residues. Unmatched junction bases numbered 4, after V lost 7 bases and J lost 10 bases. CDR3 region: CASTGTSEEQFF. CDR3 DNA: TGTGCCAGCACCGGGACTAGCGAGGAGCAGTTCTTC.

The chain couples TRBV29-1 to TRBJ1-2; perhaps TRBD1 as D (6 bases). Germline CDR1 is SQVTM and CDR2 is ANQGSEA. The CDR3 totals 12 residues. Trimming pared 4 bases from V and 7 bases from J, leaving 13 bases between. CDR3 residues: CSVVRQGGGYTF. CDR3 bases: TGCAGCGTTGTGCGTCAAGGGGGTGGCTACACCTTC. The full variable domain, rest sourced from reference TRBV29-1 and TRBJ1-2, is SAVISQKPSRDICQRGTSLTIQCQVDSQVTMMFWYRQQPGQSLTLIATANQGSEATYESGFVIDKFPISRPNLTFSTLTVSNMSPEDSSIYLCSVVRQGGGYTFGSGTRLTVV.

The chain uses TRBV7-9 and TRBJ1-2, with D uncertain. V dropped 3 bases and J dropped 5 bases, with 16 bases sitting between them. Germline V CDR1 and CDR2: SEHNR, FQNEAQ (reference sequence). There are 15 residues in the CDR3. CDR3 sequence: CASSFSDGGGYGYTF. The CDR3 coding sequence is TGTGCCAGCAGCTTTTCGGACGGTGGAGGTTATGGCTACACCTTC. Combining the CDR3 with reference TRBV7-9 and TRBJ1-2 gives the whole variable domain DTGVSQNPRHKITKRGQNVTFRCDPISEHNRLYWYRQTLGQGPEFLTYFQNEAQLEKSRLLSDRFSAERPKGSFSTLEIQRTEQGDSAMYLCASSFSDGGGYGYTFGSGTRLTVV.

This clone showed up just a few times. The chain joins TRBV9 to TRBJ2-5, with D tentatively TRBD2 (6 bases). This CDR3 has 16 amino acids. Germline assignment: CDR1 SGDLS and CDR2 YYNGEE. Trimming cost V 1 base and J 0 bases, with 13 bases left between them. DNA for the CDR3: TGTGCCAGCAGCGTATTAGCCGGGGGTAACCAAGAGACCCAGTACTTC. Protein product: CASSVLAGGNQETQYF.

This sequence joins TRBV9 and TRBJ2-3; weak D call: TRBD1 (6 bases). Looked up from germline, CDR1 is SGDLS and CDR2 is YYNGEE. Trimming took off 6 bases at V and 1 base at J, with 9 bases between the two ends. The CDR3 is 13 amino acids. The CDR3 bases are TGTGCCAGCAACCGACAGGGCACAGATACGCAGTATTTT. It specifies CASNRQGTDTQYF. Full variable domain (rest looked up from reference TRBV9 and TRBJ2-3): DSGVTQTPKHLITATGQRVTLRCSPRSGDLSVYWYQQSLDQGLQFLIQYYNGEERAKGNILERFSAQQFPDLHSELNLSSLELGDSALYFCASNRQGTDTQYFGPGTRLTVL.

The gene calls are TRBV4-1 and TRBJ1-2, with TRBD1 matching over 9 bases. The CDR3 has 16 residues. Germline trimming cut 1 base from V and 2 bases from J; bases unmatched to any gene: 5. CDR1 is MGHRA, CDR2 YSYEKL, per germline. The CDR3 spells CASSQVVTGGNYGYTF. CDR3 DNA: TGCGCCAGCAGCCAAGTGGTGACAGGGGGAAACTATGGCTACACCTTC.

The chain is built from TRBV20-1 and TRBJ1-1, with D possibly matching TRBD1 (5 bases). Looked up from germline, CDR1 is DFQATT and CDR2 is SNEGSKA (reference sequence). There are 15 residues in the CDR3. V was trimmed by 3 bases and J by 2 bases, leaving 16 bases between them. This CDR3 reads CSASPARALNTEAFF. The DNA of the CDR3 is TGCAGTGCTAGTCCCGCCAGGGCTCTCAACACTGAAGCTTTCTTT.

V and J are TRBV19 and TRBJ1-5, with 10 positions matching TRBD1. CDR3 length: 16 residues. V lost 4 bases, J lost 5 bases, and 8 bases stayed unmatched. In germline, CDR1 is LNHDA, CDR2 SQIVND (reference sequence). DNA of the CDR3: TGTGCCAGTAGTAGAAGAGACAGGGGGCTGGATCAGCCCCAGCATTTT. Its protein product is CASSRRDRGLDQPQHF.

The chain employs TRBV7-2 and TRBJ2-3, with no clear D. The germline V and J ends were trimmed by 1 base and 2 bases, with 10 bases remaining between them. Germline CDR1 is SGHTA and CDR2 is FQGNSA. There are 15 residues in the CDR3. The CDR3 sequence is CASSLEFASTDTQYF. The CDR3 region has the DNA TGTGCCAGCAGCTTAGAATTTGCGTCCACAGATACGCAGTATTTT.

This chain's CDR3 is CATSTRTGNTDTQYF. For the CDR3, the DNA is TGTGCCACCAGCACCCGGACAGGGAACACAGATACGCAGTATTTT. The chain employs TRBV15 and TRBJ2-3, with 8 bases that match TRBD1. The CDR3 extends over 15 amino acids. V was clipped by 4 bases and J by 2 bases; unmatched bases: 5. Germline CDR1 LNHNV, CDR2 YYDKDF (reference sequence).

CDR3 in amino acids: CASKKGTGEIWNTEAFF. The CDR3 DNA follows: TGTGCCAGCAAAAAAGGGACAGGGGAAATATGGAACACTGAAGCTTTCTTT. V and J are TRBV19 and TRBJ1-1, with TRBD1 identical over 10 bases. Losses at the gene ends were 9 bases for V and 1 base for J; bases not matched to a gene: 14. Germline V CDR1 and CDR2: LNHDA, SQIVND (reference sequence). This CDR3 has 17 amino acids.

This clone was picked up one time. The chain is built from TRBV10-1 and TRBJ1-4; 7 positions match TRBD1. Germline-derived CDR1 and CDR2 are WNHNN and SYGVQD (reference sequence). The CDR3 runs 16 residues. The V and J ends lost 0 bases and 5 bases, in that order; junction bases with no gene match: 6. The DNA for the CDR3 is TGCGCCAGCAGTGAGTCTAAGGGACAGCAGAATGAAAAACTGTTTTTT. Translated: CASSESKGQQNEKLFF.

As DNA, the CDR3 is TGTGCCAGCAGTGAAGCCAGGCGAGCCACAGATACGCAGTATTTT. This encodes CASSEARRATDTQYF. The chain links TRBV6-1 to TRBJ2-3, with no clear D. The V end lost 0 bases, the J end lost 2 bases, and 9 bases lay between the germline ends. Germline values: CDR1 MNHNS, CDR2 SASEGT. The CDR3 is 15 residues long.

The rearrangement links TRBV6-2 or TRBV6-3 to TRBJ2-2, with 8 positions matching TRBD1. V shed 5 bases, J shed 7 bases, and the junction held 6 bases outside the gene matches. This CDR3 spans 14 amino acids. Germline V gives CDR1 MNHEY, CDR2 SVGEGT. CDR3: CASSEGQEVGELFF. The CDR3 bases are TGTGCCAGCAGTGAGGGACAGGAGGTCGGGGAGCTGTTTTTT.